This entry features one T cell receptor beta chain sequence. This sample was included in a study of blood T cell repertoires in COVID-19. The table came from immunoSEQ multiplex PCR; TCRdb's copy has only in-frame clones and leaves some out. The sample includes 200,000 to 250,000 clones, 75% to 85% of them seen just once. CDR3 length: 14 residues. V shed 2 bases and J shed 8 bases, with 16 bases lying between them. Per germline, CDR1 GTSNPN and CDR2 SVGIG (reference sequence). The specimen was peripheral blood. The origin of this receptor is an elderly woman with COVID-19, enrolled during active disease. V usage is TRBV30 and J usage is TRBJ2-1, with D maybe TRBD2 (5 bases). CDR3 amino acids: CAWSPDSYQDEQFF. The CDR3 DNA is TGTGCCTGGAGTCCGGACTCTTACCAAGATGAGCAGTTCTTC.